This T cell receptor (beta chain) was sequenced for a study of cytomegalovirus exposure and HLA in healthy donors. Findings and limits, study-wide: Listed as cytomegalovirus-associated were roughly 180 TCR beta chains.

The study ran its PCR with 60 Vbeta and 13 Jbeta primers. Measured with immunoSEQ multiplex PCR; TCRdb has only the in-frame clones, and not every one. This table has under 130,000 clones, 60% to 85% appearing once. As regards this clone: Its specificity is unknown.

The sample taken for sequencing was PBMCs. The sequence came from a female donor in good health and CMV-seropositive.

As DNA, the CDR3 is TGTGCCAGCAGCGTAGTCGGAGCCGGGGAGCTGTTTTTT. Amino acids: CASSVVGAGELFF. The chain links TRBV9 to TRBJ2-2; D gene uncertain. V was pared by 0 bases and J by 6 bases, with 6 bases between. From germline, CDR1 is SGDLS and CDR2 YYNGEE. CDR3 length: 13 residues.